These T cell receptor beta chains were read from a single sample in a study of shared clonotypes between healthy human individuals. Measured with immunoSEQ multiplex PCR; TCRdb has only the in-frame clones, and not every one. This table holds approximately 2.5 million clones, just over 90% found once. The material sequenced was naive CD4+ T cells sorted from blood. These receptors were obtained from a man aged 18 to 29 in good health. The CDR3 runs from the conserved cysteine through the conserved F or W. A D gene is named only where the DNA matches it firmly. Expanded clones get a size class; other rows say once, few or many, or leave the size out.

CDR3 DNA	CDR3 protein	J gene	V gene	clone size	D gene
TGCGCCAGCAGCTCCGGGACAGGGCCCTACGAGCAGTACTTC	CASSSGTGPYEQYF	TRBJ2-7	TRBV5-1	NA	TRBD1
TGTGCCTGGAGTGACGGTTATGGCTACACCTTC	CAWSDGYGYTF	TRBJ1-2	TRBV30	NA	NA
TGTGCCAGCAGTTACTCGGGGAATTCACCCCTCCACTTT	CASSYSGNSPLHF	TRBJ1-6	TRBV6-5	NA	NA
TGCGCCAGCGGACAGGGAGTCACAGATACGCAGTATTTT	CASGQGVTDTQYF	TRBJ2-3	TRBV5-1	NA	TRBD1
TGTGCCAGCAGCTTGGGGAGCGGGGGGAACATTCAGTACTTC	CASSLGSGGNIQYF	TRBJ2-4	TRBV5-6	NA	TRBD2
TGCGCCAGCAGCTCCGAAACTACTAGACTACTGAGGAATGAGCAGTTCTTC	CASSSETTRLLRNEQFF	TRBJ2-1	TRBV5-1	NA	NA
TGTGCCAGTAGTAGCCGACAGGGGGTCCAAGAGACCCAGTACTTC	CASSSRQGVQETQYF	TRBJ2-5	TRBV19	NA	TRBD1
TGTGCCAGCAGTGAGCAGGGTATCGATCAGCCCCAGCATTTT	CASSEQGIDQPQHF	TRBJ1-5	TRBV2	NA	NA
TGCGCCAGCAGCTTGGCTCGGTACAATGAGCAGTTCTTC	CASSLARYNEQFF	TRBJ2-1	TRBV5-1	NA	NA
TGTGCCAGCAGTTTGGGGCGTAATTCACCCCTCCACTTT	CASSLGRNSPLHF	TRBJ1-6	TRBV7-2	NA	NA
TGTGCCAGCAGTCGTGAAGACAGCAACTACGAGCAGTACTTC	CASSREDSNYEQYF	TRBJ2-7	TRBV9	NA	NA
TGTGCCAGCAGCCCGGGCAGGGGGGACCTCTACGAGCAGTACTTC	CASSPGRGDLYEQYF	TRBJ2-7	TRBV6-5	NA	NA
TGCGCCAGCAGTGAGTCAGGTTGGAATCCCTACGAGCAGTACTTC	CASSESGWNPYEQYF	TRBJ2-7	TRBV10-2	NA	NA
TGTGCCAGCAGGGGAGGCAGGGGGTACGAGCAGTACTTC	CASRGGRGYEQYF	TRBJ2-7	TRBV28	NA	NA
TGTGCCAGCAGACAAAGCGGGAGGAATGACAATGAGCAGTTCTTC	CASRQSGRNDNEQFF	TRBJ2-1	TRBV6-5	NA	TRBD2
TGTGCCAGCAGTGAAAGGGCAGAGCAGTACTTC	CASSERAEQYF	TRBJ2-7	TRBV2	NA	NA
TGTGCCTGGAGTGTCACCTCCTATAATTCACCCCTCCACTTT	CAWSVTSYNSPLHF	TRBJ1-6	TRBV30	NA	NA
TGTGCCAGCAGCACCCGGGACCGGCAAAGTAATGAAAAACTGTTTTTT	CASSTRDRQSNEKLFF	TRBJ1-4	TRBV5-4	NA	NA
TGTGCCAGCAGCCTTGGGGCGGGGGGCCGATGGGAGACCCAGTACTTC	CASSLGAGGRWETQYF	TRBJ2-5	TRBV9	NA	TRBD2
TGTGCCCGGGGGGGTTTAGATACGCAGTATTTT	CARGGLDTQYF	TRBJ2-3	TRBV30	NA	TRBD2
TGTGCCAGCAGTTTAAGGGGACAGGGTAACCAAGAGACCCAGTACTTC	CASSLRGQGNQETQYF	TRBJ2-5	TRBV28	NA	TRBD1
TGTGCCAGCAGCTTAGCCCCCCTAGCCTACGAGCAGTACTTC	CASSLAPLAYEQYF	TRBJ2-7	TRBV7-2	NA	NA
TGCGCCAGCAGCCAAAGGGGAGAAGCAACTAATGAAAAACTGTTTTTT	CASSQRGEATNEKLFF	TRBJ1-4	TRBV4-1	NA	NA
TGTGCCAGCAGCCACTATAAGACCGGCTACGAGCAGTACTTC	CASSHYKTGYEQYF	TRBJ2-7	TRBV5-6	NA	NA
TGTGCCAGTAGTATAGACGGGGGTACCTACGAGCAGTACTTC	CASSIDGGTYEQYF	TRBJ2-7	TRBV19	NA	NA
TGTGCCAGCAGTGTGGAAGGGCACGTGAGTGAGCAGTTCTTC	CASSVEGHVSEQFF	TRBJ2-1	TRBV2	NA	NA
TGCGCCAGCAGCTCGACCGGACAGTCTGTAAAGACCCAGTACTTC	CASSSTGQSVKTQYF	TRBJ2-5	TRBV5-1	NA	NA
TGTGCCTGGAGTAAGGAGGGGAACGAGCAGTACTTC	CAWSKEGNEQYF	TRBJ2-7	TRBV30	NA	NA
TGTGCCAGCAGCCCGACGGCTAGCGGGAGCTTGCATGAGCAGTTCTTC	CASSPTASGSLHEQFF	TRBJ2-1	TRBV7-2	NA	TRBD2
TGTGCCAGCAGGGACCTCTCTGGAAACACCATATATTTT	CASRDLSGNTIYF	TRBJ1-3	TRBV6-5	NA	NA
TGTGCCAGCAGCTTGGTGACTAGTGGGAGAAAAAACATTCAGTACTTC	CASSLVTSGRKNIQYF	TRBJ2-4	TRBV5-5	NA	NA
TGTGCCAGCAGCGCCCAGGCGGTCACCGGGGAGCTGTTTTTT	CASSAQAVTGELFF	TRBJ2-2	TRBV7-9	NA	NA
TGTGCCAGCAGTCGAGGGCAGTACACAGATACGCAGTATTTT	CASSRGQYTDTQYF	TRBJ2-3	TRBV6-5	NA	NA
TGCGCCAGCAGCCGATATACCGCTCCGAACACCGGGGAGCTGTTTTTT	CASSRYTAPNTGELFF	TRBJ2-2	TRBV5-1	NA	NA
TGTGCCAGCAGCCTCCGAGGCACAGCTGTACAAGAGACCCAGTACTTC	CASSLRGTAVQETQYF	TRBJ2-5	TRBV7-2	NA	NA
TGTGCCAGCAGCTTAGGACAGGGGAGAGGATACGAGCAGTACTTC	CASSLGQGRGYEQYF	TRBJ2-7	TRBV13	NA	TRBD1
TGTGCCAGCAGTCCATTAATTGACACCGGGGAGCTGTTTTTT	CASSPLIDTGELFF	TRBJ2-2	TRBV27	NA	NA
TGTGCCATCACCCTGACAGGTGATGACACTGAAGCTTTCTTT	CAITLTGDDTEAFF	TRBJ1-1	TRBV10-3	NA	NA
TGTGCCAGCAGCCGCACACCCACTGAAGCTTTCTTT	CASSRTPTEAFF	TRBJ1-1	TRBV7-2	NA	NA
TGTGCCAGCAGTTTAGGCCGCTTTGGCAGGGGGCGGACAGATACGCAGTATTTT	CASSLGRFGRGRTDTQYF	TRBJ2-3	TRBV28	NA	TRBD1
TGTGCCAGCAGCTTCCCACAGACAGCCGGGGAGCTGTTTTTT	CASSFPQTAGELFF	TRBJ2-2	TRBV7-6	once	NA
TGCGCCAGCAGCTTGAAGCGGGGGGGCACAGATACGCAGTATTTT	CASSLKRGGTDTQYF	TRBJ2-3	TRBV5-1	NA	TRBD2
TGCGCCAGCAGCATAGGGACCACCCGGGAGACCCAGTACTTC	CASSIGTTRETQYF	TRBJ2-5	TRBV5-1	NA	NA
TGCGCCAGCAGCTTGTTGGGGCAGGGGAACACCTACGAGCAGTACTTC	CASSLLGQGNTYEQYF	TRBJ2-7	TRBV5-1	NA	NA
TGTGCCAGCGCCTTGAGGCCAGGGGCTAATGAAAAACTGTTTTTT	CASALRPGANEKLFF	TRBJ1-4	TRBV7-2	NA	NA
TGTGCCAGCAGTACACTTAACTATGGCTACACCTTC	CASSTLNYGYTF	TRBJ1-2	TRBV28	NA	NA
TGCGCCAGCAGCCAAGAGGGCACCCCCGGAGACACCATATATTTT	CASSQEGTPGDTIYF	TRBJ1-3	TRBV4-3	NA	NA
TGTGCCAGCAGCCCCCGTCTAGCGGGCTCGAACACCGGGGAGCTGTTTTTT	CASSPRLAGSNTGELFF	TRBJ2-2	TRBV9	NA	TRBD2
TGTGCCAGCAGCGTAGGTGAGCTGCTAACCGGGGAGCTGTTTTTT	CASSVGELLTGELFF	TRBJ2-2	TRBV9	once	NA
TGTGCCAGCAGCCGGCGCGGAGGGGATCAAGAGACCCAGTACTTC	CASSRRGGDQETQYF	TRBJ2-5	TRBV6-6	NA	NA